The TCR beta chain under discussion was sequenced for a study of chemoradiotherapy in HPV16-positive cancers. Whole-study findings and limits: Non-HPV-specific T cells did not expand in tumors during treatment, whereas candidate HPV-specific clones and E7-related motifs did.

Losses at the gene ends were 4 bases for V and 5 bases for J; bases not matched to a gene: 11. Germline CDR1 and CDR2: LNHDA and SQIVND (reference sequence). This CDR3 has 18 residues. The data were produced by immunoSEQ multiplex PCR, yet TCRdb's version contains in-frame clones alone and is incomplete. Of tens of thousands of clones in the sample, about 88% were seen once. For this clone: Its antigen is not known.

The chain has TRBV19 and TRBJ2-1; 13 nucleotides agree with TRBD2. The sequencing used blood, collected from a patient who underwent chemoradiotherapy. This receptor was identified in a human donor with HPV-associated anogenital cancer. CDR3 bases: TGTGCCAGTAGTAAGGGCCCCGGGACTAGCGGGAAGAACAATGAGCAGTTCTTC. Translation gives CASSKGPGTSGKNNEQFF. Full variable domain (outside the CDR3, taken from reference TRBV19 and TRBJ2-1): DGGITQSPKYLFRKEGQNVTLSCEQNLNHDAMYWYRQDPGQGLRLIYYSQIVNDFQKGDIAEGYSVSREKKESFPLTVTSAQKNPTAFYLCASSKGPGTSGKNNEQFFGPGTRLTVL.